These T cell receptor beta chains were read from a single sample in a study of OX40 agonist ivuxolimab in advanced cancers. Produced via immunoSEQ multiplex PCR; TCRdb's table is partial and in-frame only. The sample holds approximately 61,000 clones, approximately 89% seen once. Sequenced here: CD4+ or CD8+ T cells sorted from blood, sampled in a trial of the OX40 agonist ivuxolimab. The receptors here all came from an adult with an advanced solid tumor such as melanoma, head and neck, liver or kidney cancer. Both conserved end residues are part of each CDR3. A D gene is named only where the DNA matches it firmly.

D	V	J	CDR3
NA	TRBV4-1	TRBJ1-1	CASSQDSGRLNTEAFF
NA	TRBV28	TRBJ1-2	CASSAAQGRTNYGYTF
NA	TRBV4-3	TRBJ2-3	CASSQDSGRLSSTQYF
NA	TRBV19	TRBJ1-1	CATQSHRRYDTEAFF
TRBD2	TRBV5-1	TRBJ2-2	CASSLNPGLAGSTGELFF
NA	TRBV19	TRBJ1-5	CASSIDPWQVKGNQPQHF
NA	TRBV28	TRBJ2-1	CASRPGKNEQFF
NA	TRBV12-2	TRBJ2-1	CASRFLLAGDPFNEQFF
NA	TRBV10-2	TRBJ2-3	CATQGGDTQYF
TRBD1	TRBV4-3	TRBJ2-2	CASSADRWNTGELFF
TRBD2	TRBV27	TRBJ2-1	CASSPLGEGEQFF
NA	TRBV7-8	TRBJ2-5	CASSQGGTQYF
TRBD1	TRBV28	TRBJ2-7	CASRATGGFHEQYF
TRBD2	TRBV11-2	TRBJ2-2	CASSDGGAGELFF
NA	TRBV11-2	TRBJ2-2	CASSLVIGPKTGELFF
NA	TRBV4-3	NA	CASTDGWGNSYEQYF
TRBD2	TRBV9	TRBJ2-7	CASSVAGGRGEQYF
TRBD1	TRBV6-5	TRBJ2-3	CASSSDRVNTQYF
NA	TRBV7-9	TRBJ2-3	CASSWGADTQYF
NA	TRBV6-6	TRBJ2-7	CASTPGASYEQYF
TRBD1	TRBV4-3	TRBJ1-1	CASSQDGQGSTEAFF
TRBD2	TRBV28	TRBJ2-7	CASSFRHLAGVGLDEQYF
NA	TRBV7-9	TRBJ1-4	CASTSVTENEKLFF
NA	TRBV14	TRBJ2-7	CASSQDPTNEQYF
NA	TRBV11-2	TRBJ2-5	CASSLEAGEETQYF
TRBD2	TRBV6-4	TRBJ2-4	CASRGLAGLAKNIQYF
TRBD2	TRBV7-9	NA	CASSLAGLAYEQYF
TRBD2	TRBV7-8	TRBJ2-1	CASSSRKGLAGGAPYNEQFF
TRBD2	TRBV2	TRBJ2-3	CASSENLAGVDPGTQYF
NA	TRBV7-8	TRBJ1-5	CASSPADMMINQPQHF
TRBD1	TRBV2	TRBJ2-3	CASSDGDRGPADTQYF
TRBD2	TRBV4-3	TRBJ2-1	CASSLGPGLALTQPYNEQFF
NA	TRBV5-6	TRBJ2-7	CASSLVGGQSYEQYF
NA	TRBV4-1	TRBJ2-7	CASSLIGASSYEQYF
NA	TRBV6-5	TRBJ1-1	CASSLMGQNTEAFF
NA	TRBV19	NA	CASSPQSGGTYEQYF
NA	TRBV30	TRBJ2-7	CAWSSGISYEQYF
NA	TRBV4-3	TRBJ1-1	CASSQEALRQRNTEAFF
TRBD2	TRBV20-1	TRBJ2-4	CSASGRDIQYF
NA	TRBV10-3	TRBJ2-1	CAISESNNEQFF
NA	TRBV28	TRBJ2-5	CASSFHGYQETQYF
NA	TRBV27	TRBJ2-1	CASSFAVYNEQFF
NA	TRBV19	TRBJ2-7	CASSLGGGYYYEQYF
NA	TRBV6-5	TRBJ2-2	CASSSIGGGTGELFF
NA	TRBV2	TRBJ2-1	CASSPSSEVYNEQFF
NA	TRBV7-8	TRBJ2-2	CASSLVFGRGPANTGELFF
TRBD1	TRBV7-9	TRBJ2-2	CASSRQGAGELFF
NA	TRBV5-3	TRBJ2-7	CARSLPDWGHEQYF
NA	TRBV28	TRBJ1-5	CASIAVGGKNQPQHF
NA	TRBV15	TRBJ2-4	CATSSYRSSPKNIQYF
NA	TRBV2	TRBJ1-5	CASSTSWDEGNQPQHF